This record covers a single TCR beta chain. The antigen remains undetermined. This CDR3 comprises 18 residues. CDR1 and CDR2 (germline): SGHTA, FQGNSA. Trimming cost V 5 bases and J 0 bases; bases outside gene matches: 12. 5'RACE with constant-segment primers built TCRalpha and TCRbeta cDNA libraries with UMIs. TCRdb re-called the 5' RACE reads through MiXCR, storing one row per CDR3 protein. The table lists some 280,000 distinct CDR3 sequences, about a sixth of them singletons. This sample was included in a study of T-cell memory formation after mild COVID-19. The overall study: There were largely donor-specific TCR clusters.

Whole-study findings and limits: What remained unconfirmed was the SARS-CoV-2 specificity of second-wave clones peaking on day 37. Memory cells collected pre-infection included some clones that later responded, suggesting cross-reactive memory joined.

The specimen was PBMCs or a T cell subset sorted from them (not recorded which). This receptor was obtained from a man aged 18-30 years who had mild COVID-19 (a few samples of this study predate the infection). Cell type and time point are not known. This chain uses TRBV7-2 with TRBJ1-3; 8 bases line up with TRBD1. In DNA form, the CDR3 reads TGTGCCAGCAGCACCCACGGGACAGGATACTTCTCTGGAAACACCATATATTTT. Protein product: CASSTHGTGYFSGNTIYF.